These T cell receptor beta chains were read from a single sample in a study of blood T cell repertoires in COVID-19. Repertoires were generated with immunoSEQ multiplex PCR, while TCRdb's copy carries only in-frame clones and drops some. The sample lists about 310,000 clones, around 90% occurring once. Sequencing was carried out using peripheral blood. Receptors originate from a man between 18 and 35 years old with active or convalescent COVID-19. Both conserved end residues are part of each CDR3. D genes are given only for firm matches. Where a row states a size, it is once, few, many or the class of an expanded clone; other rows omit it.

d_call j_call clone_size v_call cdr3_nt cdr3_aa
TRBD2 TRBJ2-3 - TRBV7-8 TGTGCCAGCAGCCGATGGGGGATTGGACTAGCGAGCACAGATACGCAGTATTTT CASSRWGIGLASTDTQYF
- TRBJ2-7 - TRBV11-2 TGTGCCAGCAGCTTAATTCTCGCCCCGGGACACTCCTACGAGCAGTACTTC CASSLILAPGHSYEQYF
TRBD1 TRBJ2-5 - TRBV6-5 TGTGCCAGCAGTTACGACAGGGCAGAGACCCAGTACTTC CASSYDRAETQYF
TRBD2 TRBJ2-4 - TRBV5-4 TGTGCCAGCAGCTCGGGGACTAGCGGGGGGCTAGCCAAAAACATTCAGTACTTC CASSSGTSGGLAKNIQYF
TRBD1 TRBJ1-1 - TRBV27 TGTGCCAGCAGGGCGACAGGGCTGAACACTGAAGCTTTCTTT CASRATGLNTEAFF
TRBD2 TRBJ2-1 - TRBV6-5 TGTGCCAGCAGCCTGACTAGCGGGAATATGAATGAGCAGTTCTTC CASSLTSGNMNEQFF
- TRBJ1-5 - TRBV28 TGTGCCAGCAGTGGGGGGGGTTGGAGCAATCAGCCCCAGCATTTT CASSGGGWSNQPQHF
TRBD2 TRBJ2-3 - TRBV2 TGTGCCAGCAGGAGCGGGAGTGCAGATACGCAGTATTTT CASRSGSADTQYF
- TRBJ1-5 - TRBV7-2 TGTGCCAGCAGCCCAACAGGGTACAATCAGCCCCAGCATTTT CASSPTGYNQPQHF
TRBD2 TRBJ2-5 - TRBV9 TGTGCCAGCAGCGCGGGACTAGCGGAAGAGACCCAGTACTTC CASSAGLAEETQYF
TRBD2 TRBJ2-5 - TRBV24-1 TGTGCCACCAGTGGGCCGCGGGGGGACCCCCGAACCCAGTACTTC CATSGPRGDPRTQYF
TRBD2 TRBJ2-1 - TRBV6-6 TGTGCCAGCAGTCGGACTAGCGGGGCCGAGAGCTCCTACAATGAGCAGTTCTTC CASSRTSGAESSYNEQFF
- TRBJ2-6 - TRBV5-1 TGCGCCAGCAGCATTGAGAGGGTCGTGGAAGGGGCCAACGTCCTGACTTTC CASSIERVVEGANVLTF
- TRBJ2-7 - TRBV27 TGTGCCAGCAGTTTATCATTCCCTCCCGAGCAGTACTTC CASSLSFPPEQYF
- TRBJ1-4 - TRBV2 TGTGCCAGCAGTGGCCAGGGGATGGAAAAACTGTTTTTT CASSGQGMEKLFF
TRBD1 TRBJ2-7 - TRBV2 TGTGCCAGCAGGGGGGACAGGGGCCACGAGCAGTACTTC CASRGDRGHEQYF
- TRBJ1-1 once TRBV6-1 TGTGCCAGCAGTGAATGGGGGCACTCGAACACTGAAGCTTTCTTT CASSEWGHSNTEAFF
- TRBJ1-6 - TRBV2 TGTGCCAGCAGTCAAGAGGTAGTAGCGGCACCCCTCCACTTT CASSQEVVAAPLHF
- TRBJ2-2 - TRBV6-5 TGTGCCAGCAGTTACTTGGGGGACTACACCGGGGAGCTGTTTTTT CASSYLGDYTGELFF
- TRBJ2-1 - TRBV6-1 TGTGCCAGCAGTGAATCGTTACTCCTAAATGAGCAGTTCTTC CASSESLLLNEQFF
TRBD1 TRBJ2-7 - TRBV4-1 TGCGCCAGCAGCCAAGGGGACAGTTCCTACGAGCAGTACTTC CASSQGDSSYEQYF
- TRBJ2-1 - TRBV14 TGTGCCAGCAGCTTCGGCCCACAGAATGAGCAGTTCTTC CASSFGPQNEQFF
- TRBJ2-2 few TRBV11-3 TGTGCCAGCAGCTTAGAGCGCGCATCAACCGGGGAGCTGTTTTTT CASSLERASTGELFF
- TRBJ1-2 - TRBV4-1 TGCGCCAGCACCGCCGTGCCGGGGGGCTATGGCTACACCTTC CASTAVPGGYGYTF
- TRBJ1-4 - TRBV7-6 TGTGCCAGCAGCCCTAGAGGAGCGGCCGGGGTAACTAATGAAAAACTGTTTTTT CASSPRGAAGVTNEKLFF
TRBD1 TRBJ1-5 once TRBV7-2 TGTGCCAGCAGCGGTGACAGGGGACAGCCCCAGCATTTT CASSGDRGQPQHF
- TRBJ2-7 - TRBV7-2 TGTGCCAGCACCTCGCCGGACAAGGGACTCTACGAGCAGTACTTC CASTSPDKGLYEQYF